These 9 T cell receptor beta chains share one sample of origin, sequenced in a study of OX40 agonist ivuxolimab in advanced cancers. TCRdb keeps only in-frame clones here, not all; method: immunoSEQ multiplex PCR. Of 66,000 or so clones detected, 85% appear once; the ten largest clones hold over 4%. The source material was CD4+ or CD8+ T cells sorted from blood, sampled in a trial of the OX40 agonist ivuxolimab. The receptor set was obtained from an adult with an advanced solid tumor such as melanoma, head and neck, liver or kidney cancer.

The chain couples TRBV18 to TRBJ2-7; 11 nucleotides agree with TRBD2. The CDR3 totals 19 residues. With V trimmed by 1 base and J by 7 bases, 18 bases remained unmatched. Germline lookup yields CDR1 KGHSH and CDR2 LQKENI. CDR3 coding DNA: TGTGCCAGCTCACCACGCTCTGCGGGTAGCGGGAGGGCTCCAGGGGAGCAGTACTTC. This gives the protein CASSPRSAGSGRAPGEQYF.

The chain couples TRBV5-4 to TRBJ1-5; D unclear. Germline CDR1 SGHNT, CDR2 YYREEE (reference sequence). This CDR3 has 15 amino acids. V lost 0 bases and J 5 bases, leaving 12 bases between the germline ends. CDR3 sequence: CASSLAGVTYQPQHF. The DNA of the CDR3 is TGTGCCAGCAGCTTGGCTGGGGTAACCTATCAGCCCCAGCATTTT.

This chain links TRBV27 with TRBJ2-6, with D tentatively TRBD1 or TRBD2 (5 bases each). Germline V gives CDR1 MNHEY, CDR2 SMNVEV (reference sequence). V was shortened by 6 bases and J by 3 bases, with 12 bases between the two germline ends. The CDR3 extends over 15 amino acids. CDR3 region: CASRGPFRGANVLTF. For the CDR3, the DNA is TGTGCCAGCAGGGGACCTTTTCGTGGGGCCAACGTCCTGACTTTC.

The rearrangement joins TRBV9 to TRBJ1-5; D is unclear. CDR1 and CDR2 (germline): SGDLS, YYNGEE. V was pared by 3 bases and J by 7 bases, with 14 bases between. The CDR3 runs to 14 residues. CDR3 DNA sequence: TGTGCCAGCAGCGCCTCGTCCATGGGCCAGCCCCAGCATTTT. Translation: CASSASSMGQPQHF.

This chain uses TRBV4-1 with TRBJ2-1, with D perhaps matching TRBD2 (6 bases). Trimming stripped 1 base from V and 0 bases from J, with 13 bases between. The germline gives CDR1 MGHRA, CDR2 YSYEKL. The CDR3 contains 17 residues. CDR3 sequence: CASSQAPGGTSYNEQFF. The CDR3 coding sequence is TGCGCCAGCAGCCAAGCCCCCGGGGGTACCTCCTACAATGAGCAGTTCTTC.

The chain carries TRBV20-1 and TRBJ1-1; D uncertain. The CDR3 runs 11 residues. The ends were cut back, 6 bases at V and 0 bases at J, with 5 bases in the middle. Germline V CDR1 and CDR2: DFQATT, SNEGSKA (reference sequence). In DNA, the CDR3 is TGCAGTGCCAAGATGAACACTGAAGCTTTCTTT. The encoded protein is CSAKMNTEAFF.

The table lists this clone with a few counts. This chain uses TRBV5-6 with TRBJ2-7; D remains unclear. CDR1 is SGHDT, CDR2 YYEEEE, per germline. The CDR3 is made up of 11 amino acids. V was shortened by 4 bases and J by 7 bases, with 9 bases between the two germline ends. The CDR3 spells CASSQKMEQYF. Here the CDR3 DNA reads TGTGCCAGCAGCCAGAAAATGGAGCAGTACTTC.

This clone was observed a few times. J is TRBJ1-1 and V is TRBV9; maybe TRBD1 (5 bases). Germline values: CDR1 SGDLS, CDR2 YYNGEE. The CDR3 loop spans 14 amino acids. The V end lost 2 bases, the J end lost 4 bases, and 12 bases lay between the germline ends. The CDR3 nucleotides are TGTGCCAGCAGCGTTGGGGACGGACTCACTGAAGCTTTCTTT. It encodes CASSVGDGLTEAFF.

J is TRBJ2-7 and V is TRBV28; D is perhaps TRBD1 or TRBD2 (6 bases each). This CDR3 has 13 residues. CDR1 is MDHEN, CDR2 SYDVKM, per germline. V was shortened by 8 bases and J by 6 bases, with 17 bases between the two germline ends. CDR3: CASEGGRDFEQYF. The CDR3 DNA reads as TGTGCCAGCGAGGGGGGACGGGATTTCGAGCAGTACTTC.